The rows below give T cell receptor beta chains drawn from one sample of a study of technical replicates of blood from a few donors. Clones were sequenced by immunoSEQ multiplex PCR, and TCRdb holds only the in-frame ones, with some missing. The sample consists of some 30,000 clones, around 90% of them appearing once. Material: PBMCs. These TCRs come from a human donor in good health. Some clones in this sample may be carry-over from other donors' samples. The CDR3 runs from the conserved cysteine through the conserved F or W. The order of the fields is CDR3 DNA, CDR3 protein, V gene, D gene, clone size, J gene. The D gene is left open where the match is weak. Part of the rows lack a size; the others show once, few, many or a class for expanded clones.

DNA: TGTGCCAGCAGCTTTGCGAACTCACCCCTCCACTTT
CDR3: CASSFANSPLHF
V: TRBV11-2
D: NA
size: NA
J: TRBJ1-6

DNA: TGCAGCGTTGATTTGTCAGGGCCTGATAACACTGAAGCTTTCTTT
CDR3: CSVDLSGPDNTEAFF
V: TRBV29-1
D: NA
size: NA
J: TRBJ1-1

DNA: TGTGCCAGCAGCCTCGGGTGGTATAGCTCCTACGAGCAGTACTTC
CDR3: CASSLGWYSSYEQYF
V: TRBV7-2
D: NA
size: NA
J: TRBJ2-7

DNA: TGTGCCAGCAGGGTGGACAGGTCGTTGGGTACGCAGTATTTT
CDR3: CASRVDRSLGTQYF
V: TRBV5-4
D: TRBD1
size: NA
J: TRBJ2-3

DNA: TGTGCCAGCACGACAGGGGCGGGTACGCAGTATTTT
CDR3: CASTTGAGTQYF
V: TRBV6-5
D: TRBD1
size: NA
J: TRBJ2-3

DNA: TGCAGCGTTGAAAAGGGGCGGGGAGGTCGGAACACTGAAGCTTTCTTT
CDR3: CSVEKGRGGRNTEAFF
V: TRBV29-1
D: NA
size: NA
J: TRBJ1-1

DNA: TGTGCCAGCAGCTTAGGGGGCGGTCTTGAGGAAGCTTTCTTT
CDR3: CASSLGGGLEEAFF
V: TRBV7-2
D: NA
size: NA
J: TRBJ1-1

DNA: TGTGCCAGCAGTGAACGCCGAGGGAATGGCTACACCTTC
CDR3: CASSERRGNGYTF
V: TRBV25-1
D: NA
size: NA
J: TRBJ1-2

DNA: TGTGCCAGCTCCGCAGGGGAGGGTCAGCCCCAGCATTTT
CDR3: CASSAGEGQPQHF
V: TRBV18
D: NA
size: NA
J: TRBJ1-5

DNA: TGTGCCAGCAGGTGGACAGGGCAAGAAGAGCAGTACTTC
CDR3: CASRWTGQEEQYF
V: TRBV2
D: TRBD1
size: NA
J: TRBJ2-7

DNA: TGTGCCAGAAGCTCGGGACAGGGTTATAATTCACCCCTCCACTTT
CDR3: CARSSGQGYNSPLHF
V: TRBV5-3
D: TRBD1
size: NA
J: TRBJ1-6

DNA: TGTGCCAGCAGTCCACGGACAGGGGTCTACGAGCAGTACTTC
CDR3: CASSPRTGVYEQYF
V: TRBV2
D: TRBD1
size: NA
J: TRBJ2-7

DNA: TGTGCCAGCAGCCTAAACCCGGGACTAGCGGGGATTACAGATACGCAGTATTTT
CDR3: CASSLNPGLAGITDTQYF
V: TRBV5-4
D: TRBD2
size: NA
J: TRBJ2-3

DNA: TGTGCCAGCAGCGGACGACTCGGAGCGGGAGAAGGGACAGATACGCAGTATTTT
CDR3: CASSGRLGAGEGTDTQYF
V: TRBV5-4
D: TRBD2
size: NA
J: TRBJ2-3

DNA: TGTGCCACCAGCACATTAGCGGGAGACCCCCAAGAGACCCAGTACTTC
CDR3: CATSTLAGDPQETQYF
V: TRBV15
D: TRBD2
size: NA
J: TRBJ2-5

DNA: TGTGCCAGCAGCTTAGTGGTTAGCGGGGGCTACGAGCAGTACTTC
CDR3: CASSLVVSGGYEQYF
V: TRBV7-2
D: TRBD2
size: NA
J: TRBJ2-7

DNA: TGTGCCAGCAGCCAAGGGACTAGCGGGGAGTACAATGAGCAGTTCTTC
CDR3: CASSQGTSGEYNEQFF
V: TRBV4-2
D: TRBD2
size: few
J: TRBJ2-1

DNA: TGTGCCAGCAGCAATCAGGGGGCAACAGATACGCAGTATTTT
CDR3: CASSNQGATDTQYF
V: TRBV5-4
D: TRBD1
size: NA
J: TRBJ2-3

DNA: TGCAGCTCTGCGGGGGGGGCTAGCACAGATACGCAGTATTTT
CDR3: CSSAGGASTDTQYF
V: TRBV29-1
D: TRBD2
size: NA
J: TRBJ2-3

DNA: TGTGCCAGCAGCTTAGCGATGGCGGGGGAAACCGGGGAGCTGTTTTTT
CDR3: CASSLAMAGETGELFF
V: TRBV7-9
D: TRBD2
size: once
J: TRBJ2-2

DNA: TGTGCCAGTAGTCTCGTCGGGCGGCGGGTTAGCTCTGGGGCCAACGTCCTGACTTTC
CDR3: CASSLVGRRVSSGANVLTF
V: TRBV19
D: NA
size: NA
J: TRBJ2-6

DNA: TGTGCCAGCAGTTACCCGGGACAGGAGACCACTGAAGCTTTCTTT
CDR3: CASSYPGQETTEAFF
V: TRBV6-6
D: TRBD1
size: NA
J: TRBJ1-1

DNA: TGTGCCAGCGTACTAGCTTCAAGCACAGATACGCAGTATTTT
CDR3: CASVLASSTDTQYF
V: TRBV2
D: NA
size: NA
J: TRBJ2-3

DNA: TGTGCCTGGGGCGTGGGACAGGGGCGAGAGACCCAGTACTTC
CDR3: CAWGVGQGRETQYF
V: TRBV30
D: TRBD1
size: NA
J: TRBJ2-5

DNA: TGTGCCATCAGTGCGACTAGCGGGAGGGTGTACGAGCAGTACTTC
CDR3: CAISATSGRVYEQYF
V: TRBV10-3
D: TRBD2
size: once
J: TRBJ2-7

DNA: TGTGCCAGCAGCTTTCGGGACATCTCCTACGAGCAGTACTTC
CDR3: CASSFRDISYEQYF
V: TRBV11-2
D: NA
size: medium-sized
J: TRBJ2-7

DNA: TGCGCCAGCAGCCAAGATAGCGCGGCCGGGGAGCTGTTTTTT
CDR3: CASSQDSAAGELFF
V: TRBV4-3
D: NA
size: NA
J: TRBJ2-2

DNA: TGTGCCAGCAGTGAAAGGCAGGGTCAAGAGACCCAGTACTTC
CDR3: CASSERQGQETQYF
V: TRBV25-1
D: NA
size: NA
J: TRBJ2-5

DNA: TGTGCCAGCAGCCACAACAATCAGCCCCAGCATTTT
CDR3: CASSHNNQPQHF
V: TRBV14
D: NA
size: NA
J: TRBJ1-5

DNA: TGTGCCACAAGGAAGTTACAGGGGGCCCGTTACGAGCAGTACTTC
CDR3: CATRKLQGARYEQYF
V: TRBV6-1
D: TRBD1
size: NA
J: TRBJ2-7

DNA: TGTGCTAGTGCCTTGAATACGGGGGGCAGAGAGACCCAGTACTTC
CDR3: CASALNTGGRETQYF
V: TRBV12-5
D: NA
size: NA
J: TRBJ2-5

DNA: TGTGCCAGCAGCTCGGAGGTTGGGATCTATGGCTACACCTTC
CDR3: CASSSEVGIYGYTF
V: TRBV7-9
D: NA
size: NA
J: TRBJ1-2

DNA: TGTGCCAGCAGCTTGGGAGAGAACACTGAAGCTTTCTTT
CDR3: CASSLGENTEAFF
V: TRBV5-6
D: NA
size: NA
J: TRBJ1-1

DNA: TGTGCCAGCAGTGAAGCCCCCCCGCAGGGTGGGAATTCACCCCTCCACTTT
CDR3: CASSEAPPQGGNSPLHF
V: TRBV6-1
D: NA
size: NA
J: TRBJ1-6

DNA: TGCGCCAGCAGCTTGGACAGGGTCTCTGGCTACACCTTC
CDR3: CASSLDRVSGYTF
V: TRBV5-1
D: NA
size: NA
J: TRBJ1-2

DNA: TGTGCCTGCGGGACAGGGGCCTACGAGCAGTACTTC
CDR3: CACGTGAYEQYF
V: TRBV7-9
D: TRBD1
size: NA
J: TRBJ2-7

DNA: TGTGCCAGCAGCTTTTACAGGGGAGCAAACGAGCAGTACTTC
CDR3: CASSFYRGANEQYF
V: TRBV7-2
D: TRBD1
size: NA
J: TRBJ2-7

DNA: TGTGCCAGCACCACGCTCGCGGGGGGCACTGAAGCTTTCTTT
CDR3: CASTTLAGGTEAFF
V: TRBV5-6
D: NA
size: NA
J: TRBJ1-1

DNA: TGTGCCAGCAGTAAAACAGGGGGCGGAGAGCAGTTCTTC
CDR3: CASSKTGGGEQFF
V: TRBV5-6
D: TRBD1
size: NA
J: TRBJ2-1

DNA: TGTGCCAGCAAAGACGTATGGGGCGAACAGCCCCAGCATTTT
CDR3: CASKDVWGEQPQHF
V: TRBV6-6
D: NA
size: NA
J: TRBJ1-5

DNA: TGTGCCTGGAGTGTACTGAGAGGGGCTTTCTTT
CDR3: CAWSVLRGAFF
V: TRBV30
D: NA
size: NA
J: TRBJ1-1

DNA: TGCGCCAGCAGCTCCCAGCTAGCGGGAGGGCCTAATGAGCAGTTCTTC
CDR3: CASSSQLAGGPNEQFF
V: TRBV5-1
D: TRBD2
size: NA
J: TRBJ2-1

DNA: TGTGCCAGCAGCTTAGCCCCGGGACAAGACTACGAGCAGTACTTC
CDR3: CASSLAPGQDYEQYF
V: TRBV7-8
D: NA
size: NA
J: TRBJ2-7

DNA: TGCGCCAGCAGCCAAGAGCAGGCAGATACGCAGTATTTT
CDR3: CASSQEQADTQYF
V: TRBV4-3
D: NA
size: NA
J: TRBJ2-3

DNA: TGCAGCGTTGAAGACCCCGGGACAGGTGCCTCGTATGGCTACACCTTC
CDR3: CSVEDPGTGASYGYTF
V: TRBV29-1
D: TRBD1
size: NA
J: TRBJ1-2

DNA: TGTGCCAGCAGCAGGGACAGCCTAGCCTACGAGCAGTACTTC
CDR3: CASSRDSLAYEQYF
V: TRBV9
D: TRBD1
size: NA
J: TRBJ2-7

DNA: TGTGCCAGCAGTTACTCCGGGGTCAGGGGGGAATACGAGCAGTACTTC
CDR3: CASSYSGVRGEYEQYF
V: TRBV6-6
D: NA
size: few
J: TRBJ2-7

DNA: TGTGCCAGCAGCTTGTTGCGGGAGGCCGACAATGAGCAGTTCTTC
CDR3: CASSLLREADNEQFF
V: TRBV5-4
D: TRBD2
size: NA
J: TRBJ2-1

DNA: TGCGCCAGCAGTCAGGTGCACAGGTACTACGAGCAGTACTTC
CDR3: CASSQVHRYYEQYF
V: TRBV23-1
D: NA
size: once
J: TRBJ2-7

DNA: TGCAGTGCTAGACAGGGGGATACGCAGTATTTT
CDR3: CSARQGDTQYF
V: TRBV20-1
D: NA
size: NA
J: TRBJ2-3

DNA: TGTGCCAGCAGCTCTGGGTGGGGCATTGAATTCGGGCAGTTCTTC
CDR3: CASSSGWGIEFGQFF
V: TRBV5-6
D: NA
size: NA
J: TRBJ2-1

DNA: TGCGCCAGCAGTGCTGCAGGGGGTTACAATGAGCAGTTCTTC
CDR3: CASSAAGGYNEQFF
V: TRBV5-1
D: TRBD1
size: NA
J: TRBJ2-1

DNA: TGTGCCAGCAGGGGACAGGGGACGAGTCGTAAACTGTTTTTT
CDR3: CASRGQGTSRKLFF
V: TRBV2
D: TRBD1
size: NA
J: TRBJ1-4